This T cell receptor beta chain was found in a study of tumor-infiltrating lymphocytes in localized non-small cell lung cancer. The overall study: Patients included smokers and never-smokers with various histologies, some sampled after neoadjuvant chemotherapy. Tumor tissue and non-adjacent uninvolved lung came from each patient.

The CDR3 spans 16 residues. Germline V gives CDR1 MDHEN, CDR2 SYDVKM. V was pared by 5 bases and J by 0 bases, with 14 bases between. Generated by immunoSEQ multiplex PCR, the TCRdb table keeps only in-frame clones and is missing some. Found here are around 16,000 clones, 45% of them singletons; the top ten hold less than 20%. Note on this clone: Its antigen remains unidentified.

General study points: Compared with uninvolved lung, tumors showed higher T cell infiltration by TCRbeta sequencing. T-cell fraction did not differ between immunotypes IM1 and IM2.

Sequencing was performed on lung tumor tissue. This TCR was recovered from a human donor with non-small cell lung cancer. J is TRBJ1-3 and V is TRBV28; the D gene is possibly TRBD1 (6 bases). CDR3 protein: CASSTTRGASGNTIYF. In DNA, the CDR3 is TGTGCCAGCAGTACAACTAGGGGGGCCTCTGGAAACACCATATATTTT.